This T cell receptor beta chain was found in a study of Graves' ophthalmopathy and Graves' hyperthyroidism (dated by TCRdb to 2017 to 2018). Looking at the study overall: Peripheral blood was collected at initial diagnosis, before any treatment. The study used signatures of the TCR beta repertoire to tell Graves' ophthalmopathy apart from Graves' hyperthyroidism and to predict which patients would progress to ophthalmopathy. In total, 135 blood samples were TCR-sequenced: 43 ophthalmopathy, under 85 hyperthyroidism and roughly 17 hyperthyroidism-to-ophthalmopathy patients. An independent validation cohort was composed of 18 hyperthyroidism patients and roughly 16 patients who later progressed from hyperthyroidism to ophthalmopathy. Following sample collection, hyperthyroidism patients were given methimazole at a starting dose of 30 mg daily, and ophthalmopathy patients were given high-dose intravenous methylprednisolone. To explore V-J signatures that distinguish ophthalmopathy from hyperthyroidism, a discovery set of 100 patients was enrolled, made up of 43 with ophthalmopathy and roughly 55 with stable hyperthyroidism. In five or six hyperthyroidism patients, T-cell repertoires of thyroid tissue and blood were compared. The study at large found these results: No statistical method was used to predetermine the sample size, and group allocation was not hidden from the investigators. In validation, the model predicted ophthalmopathy progression with 55% to 71% sensitivity and less than 80% specificity; 12 predicted patients were CT-confirmed with GO in a median of roughly 6.8 months. Among expanded thyroid clonotypes with frequency above 0.001, most also showed up in blood, which suggests that blood repertoires may reflect the thyroid immune response. Ophthalmopathy was separated from stable hyperthyroidism by the 13-signature model with roughly 87% sensitivity and roughly 83% specificity in cross-validation and with 80%/75% in the test set.

For repertoire sequencing, TCR beta CDR3 regions were amplified from RNA transcripts. The first round of RT-PCR was done with HTBI primers and the Qiagen OneStep RT-PCR kit, and was followed by a second round of multiplex PCR, then size selection and purification. Sequencing of the libraries was carried out on an Illumina HiSeq2000 in paired-end mode with 100 bp reads. Per the source publication's procedure: SOAPnuke was used for read processing, and reads with adapters, uncalled bases, a mean Phred below 15, or no exact constant-primer or identifier match were discarded. COPE v1.2.5 was used to merge the high-quality paired reads. Each unique nucleotide sequence was treated as a clonotype, and MiTCR v1.1 was used to align the clonotypes to the IMGT TRB V, D and J references. The analysis was limited to V-J combinations with a frequency above 0.0001, which together covered about 99% of the repertoires. For each V-J combination, a TCR clonal expansion and chaos score was defined as F50 clonal expansion divided by the chaos observed in the TCRdist matrix. Welch's t-statistics and random forest were used to narrow the features down to 10 to 15 V-J combinations, which were then fed into a naive Bayes classifier. Thyroid-blood repertoire similarity was quantified with the Morisita-Horn index. TCRdb redid the processing of the public reads, applying fastp at Q25 and MiXCR, and retained in-frame beta chains. Records with the same CDR3 protein are collapsed into one entry carrying the most frequent genes and DNA. These V and J calls originate from TCRdb's pipeline instead of the authors' own analysis. For this sample the table gives 200,000 to 250,000 distinct CDR3 sequences, of which about 46% were detected only once. Around 43% of the sample rests with the top ten.

For this clonotype: Its antigen remains unidentified. This may arise from a read error, as a much more abundant clone is one base away.

Sequences LNHNV (CDR1) and YYDKDF (CDR2) are obtained from the germline V gene (reference sequence). The CDR3, from cysteine to phenylalanine, totals 13 residues. CDR3 DNA only is kept here, 39 bases in frame from base 1. The ophthalmopathy patients had moderately to severely active disease, with a Clinical Activity Score of 3 or higher, a NOSPECS grade of 4 or higher, and a disease duration of less than 3 months. Patients were excluded if they had other autoimmune diseases, uncontrolled infections, pregnancy or lactation. Diagnosis relied on clinical symptoms, serum thyroxine, TRAb, thyroid ultrasound and orbital computed tomography. PBMCs were isolated from about 9.1 ml of fresh peripheral blood by Ficoll-Paque density gradient centrifugation. Trizol reagent was used to extract the total RNA, and its quality was then checked on an Agilent 2100 Bioanalyzer.

The sequenced sample was peripheral blood. Recombination connected TRBV15 to TRBJ1-1; TRBD1 agrees with 8 junctional bases. The sequence was collected from an adult man with Graves' ophthalmopathy. The nucleotide sequence is TGTGCCACCGGACGGGACAGGAACGCTGAAGCTTTCTTT. Its coded protein is CATGRDRNAEAFF.